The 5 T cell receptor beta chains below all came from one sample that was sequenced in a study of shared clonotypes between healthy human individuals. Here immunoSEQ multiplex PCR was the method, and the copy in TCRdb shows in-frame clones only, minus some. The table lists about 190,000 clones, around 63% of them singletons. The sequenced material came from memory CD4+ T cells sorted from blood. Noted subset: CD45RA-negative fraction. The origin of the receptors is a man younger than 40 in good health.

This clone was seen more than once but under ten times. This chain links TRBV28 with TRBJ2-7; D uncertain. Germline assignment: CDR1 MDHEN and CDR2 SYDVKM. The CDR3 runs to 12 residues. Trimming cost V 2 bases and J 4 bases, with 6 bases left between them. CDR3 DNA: TGTGCCAGCAGTTTAGTCGGTTACGAGCAGTACTTC. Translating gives CASSLVGYEQYF. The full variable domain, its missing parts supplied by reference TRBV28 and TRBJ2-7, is DVKVTQSSRYLVKRTGEKVFLECVQDMDHENMFWYRQDPGLGLRLIYFSYDVKMKEKGDIPEGYSVSREKKERFSLILESASTNQTSMYLCASSLVGYEQYFGPGTRLTVT.

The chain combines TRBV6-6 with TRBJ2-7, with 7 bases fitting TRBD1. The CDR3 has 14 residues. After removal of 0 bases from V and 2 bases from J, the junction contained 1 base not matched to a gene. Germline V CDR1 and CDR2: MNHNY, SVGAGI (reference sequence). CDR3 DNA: TGTGCCAGCAGTTACTCGACAGGGACCTACGAGCAGTACTTC. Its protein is CASSYSTGTYEQYF.

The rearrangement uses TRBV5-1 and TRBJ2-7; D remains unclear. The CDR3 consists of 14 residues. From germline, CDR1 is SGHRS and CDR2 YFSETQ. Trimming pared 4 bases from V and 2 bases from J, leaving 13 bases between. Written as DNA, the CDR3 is TGCGCCAGCAGCCTGGACCTCTTCACCTACGAGCAGTACTTC. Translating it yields CASSLDLFTYEQYF.

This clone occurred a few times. Here the CDR3 DNA reads TGTGCCAGCAGCGCAGACGGGGTGGGCCAAGAGACCCAGTACTTC. It translates to CASSADGVGQETQYF. The rearrangement joins TRBV7-6 to TRBJ2-5, with D possibly matching TRBD2 (5 bases). Trimming took off 5 bases at V and 1 base at J, with 14 bases between the two ends. CDR1 is SGHVS and CDR2 is FNYEAQ in the germline V gene. The length of the CDR3 is 15 residues.

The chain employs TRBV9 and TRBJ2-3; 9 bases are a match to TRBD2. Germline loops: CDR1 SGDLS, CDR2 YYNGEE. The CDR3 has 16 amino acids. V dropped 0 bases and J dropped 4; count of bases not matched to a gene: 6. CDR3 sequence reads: CASSVGLAGRADTQYF. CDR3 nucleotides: TGTGCCAGCAGCGTAGGTCTAGCGGGACGTGCAGATACGCAGTATTTT.